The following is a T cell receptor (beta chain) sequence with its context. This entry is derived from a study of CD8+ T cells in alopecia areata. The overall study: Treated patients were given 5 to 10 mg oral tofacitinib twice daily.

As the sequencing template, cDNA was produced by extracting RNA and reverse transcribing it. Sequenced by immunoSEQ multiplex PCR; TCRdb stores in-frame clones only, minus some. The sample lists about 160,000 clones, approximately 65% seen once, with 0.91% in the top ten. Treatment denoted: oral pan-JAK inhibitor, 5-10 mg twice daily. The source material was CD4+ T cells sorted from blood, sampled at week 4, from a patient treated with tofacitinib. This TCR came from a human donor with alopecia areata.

The CDR3 DNA follows: TGTGCCAGCATCCTCGGGACAGGGGCCTATGGCTACACCTTC. It specifies CASILGTGAYGYTF. The chain employs TRBV6-6 and TRBJ1-2; 10 positions agree with TRBD1. CDR3 length: 14 amino acids. V shed 7 bases, J shed 4 bases, and the junction held 6 bases outside the gene matches. Germline-derived CDR1 and CDR2 are MNHNY and SVGAGI (reference sequence).